This is a list of T cell receptor beta chains from one sample in a study of T cell responses to AZD1222 COVID-19 vaccine. Sequencing used immunoSEQ multiplex PCR; TCRdb keeps in-frame clones, though not all of them. The sample contains about 150,000 clones, about nine tenths of which appear only once. The material sequenced was peripheral blood, taken 28 days after the second AZD1222 dose. The receptors derive from an adult who received the AZD1222 COVID-19 vaccine. CDR3s include the opening cysteine and the closing phenylalanine or tryptophan. The D gene is left open where the match is weak. The listing skips clone size in some rows; elsewhere it reads once, few, many or a size class.

cdr3_aa: CASSKPGTGGAEAFF; cdr3_nt: TGTGCCAGCAGTAAACCCGGGACCGGAGGGGCTGAAGCTTTCTTT; j_call: TRBJ1-1; clone_size: -; d_call: -; v_call: TRBV28
cdr3_aa: CASSLSRPTSTDTQYF; cdr3_nt: TGTGCCAGCAGCTTAAGCAGACCGACGAGCACAGATACGCAGTATTTT; j_call: TRBJ2-3; clone_size: -; d_call: -; v_call: TRBV7-2
cdr3_aa: CASSLDSPQYF; cdr3_nt: TGTGCCAGCAGTCTCGACTCCCCCCAGTACTTC; j_call: TRBJ2-5; clone_size: -; d_call: -; v_call: TRBV28
cdr3_aa: CASTNSNTGELFF; cdr3_nt: TGTGCCAGCACAAATTCGAACACCGGGGAGCTGTTTTTT; j_call: TRBJ2-2; clone_size: -; d_call: -; v_call: TRBV5-4
cdr3_aa: CASGPLRAFF; cdr3_nt: TGTGCCAGCGGGCCGCTGAGAGCTTTCTTT; j_call: TRBJ1-1; clone_size: once; d_call: -; v_call: TRBV28
cdr3_aa: CASSLEGGSSYNEQFF; cdr3_nt: TGCGCCAGCAGCTTGGAAGGCGGGAGCTCCTACAATGAGCAGTTCTTC; j_call: TRBJ2-1; clone_size: -; d_call: TRBD2; v_call: TRBV5-1
cdr3_aa: CASSLSPGPNQAFF; cdr3_nt: TGTGCCAGCAGTTTATCTCCCGGACCTAACCAAGCTTTCTTT; j_call: TRBJ1-1; clone_size: -; d_call: -; v_call: TRBV27
cdr3_aa: CSVGTSTRGEQYF; cdr3_nt: TGCAGCGTTGGGACTTCTACTCGAGGGGAGCAGTACTTC; j_call: TRBJ2-7; clone_size: once; d_call: -; v_call: TRBV29-1
cdr3_aa: CASTDGGFQEQYF; cdr3_nt: TGTGCCAGCACCGATGGAGGGTTCCAGGAGCAGTACTTC; j_call: TRBJ2-7; clone_size: once; d_call: -; v_call: TRBV27
cdr3_aa: CASSFQGRNTEAFF; cdr3_nt: TGTGCCAGCAGCTTTCAAGGTCGGAACACTGAAGCTTTCTTT; j_call: TRBJ1-1; clone_size: -; d_call: -; v_call: TRBV11-2
cdr3_aa: CASSPSIQEQYF; cdr3_nt: TGTGCCAGCTCACCAAGTATACAGGAGCAGTACTTC; j_call: TRBJ2-7; clone_size: -; d_call: -; v_call: TRBV18
cdr3_aa: CASSIGGITGTGELFF; cdr3_nt: TGTGCCAGTAGTATTGGAGGGATTACGGGCACCGGGGAGCTGTTTTTT; j_call: TRBJ2-2; clone_size: once; d_call: -; v_call: TRBV19
cdr3_aa: CASSLDTGAGNTIYF; cdr3_nt: TGTGCCAGCAGCTTAGACACAGGGGCCGGAAACACCATATATTTT; j_call: TRBJ1-3; clone_size: -; d_call: TRBD1; v_call: TRBV7-2
cdr3_aa: CATSRAGGRLDEQYF; cdr3_nt: TGTGCCACCAGCAGAGCAGGGGGCAGGTTGGACGAGCAGTACTTC; j_call: TRBJ2-7; clone_size: -; d_call: TRBD1; v_call: TRBV15
cdr3_aa: CSARRGGYYTF; cdr3_nt: TGCAGTGCTAGACGAGGAGGCTACTACACCTTC; j_call: TRBJ1-2; clone_size: -; d_call: -; v_call: TRBV20-1
cdr3_aa: CAWSVRTVGAGAYEQYF; cdr3_nt: TGTGCCTGGAGTGTACGGACCGTTGGAGCGGGAGCGTACGAGCAGTACTTC; j_call: TRBJ2-7; clone_size: -; d_call: TRBD2; v_call: TRBV30
cdr3_aa: CASSQDGIKPYNEQFF; cdr3_nt: TGTGCCAGCAGCCAAGACGGGATCAAACCCTACAATGAGCAGTTCTTC; j_call: TRBJ2-1; clone_size: -; d_call: -; v_call: TRBV3-1/TRBV3-2
cdr3_aa: CASSLGPNEKLFF; cdr3_nt: TGTGCCAGCAGTTTGGGGCCTAATGAAAAACTGTTTTTT; j_call: TRBJ1-4; clone_size: -; d_call: -; v_call: TRBV12-3/TRBV12-4
cdr3_aa: CASSFSGGTDTQYF; cdr3_nt: TGTGCCAGCAGCTTCTCCGGCGGCACAGATACGCAGTATTTT; j_call: TRBJ2-3; clone_size: -; d_call: -; v_call: TRBV13
cdr3_aa: CASSPRGEAGGYTF; cdr3_nt: TGTGCCAGCTCACCGCGAGGAGAGGCGGGTGGCTACACCTTC; j_call: TRBJ1-2; clone_size: -; d_call: -; v_call: TRBV18
cdr3_aa: CASRRTGGETQYF; cdr3_nt: TGTGCCAGCAGAAGGACAGGGGGGGAGACCCAGTACTTC; j_call: TRBJ2-5; clone_size: -; d_call: TRBD1; v_call: TRBV27
cdr3_aa: CASSSGQEGGNQPQHF; cdr3_nt: TGTGCCAGCAGTTCGGGACAAGAAGGGGGCAATCAGCCCCAGCATTTT; j_call: TRBJ1-5; clone_size: -; d_call: -; v_call: TRBV6-5
cdr3_aa: CASSSRVQSYNEQFF; cdr3_nt: TGCGCCAGCAGCTCCCGGGTCCAATCCTACAATGAGCAGTTCTTC; j_call: TRBJ2-1; clone_size: -; d_call: -; v_call: TRBV5-1
cdr3_aa: CASSQDLRERTGTQYF; cdr3_nt: TGCGCCAGCAGCCAAGATTTGCGGGAGCGGACGGGGACCCAGTACTTC; j_call: TRBJ2-5; clone_size: -; d_call: TRBD2; v_call: TRBV4-3
cdr3_aa: CASSESTRGATNEKLFF; cdr3_nt: TGCGCCAGCAGTGAGTCGACTAGGGGCGCAACTAATGAAAAACTGTTTTTT; j_call: TRBJ1-4; clone_size: -; d_call: -; v_call: TRBV10-2
cdr3_aa: CASSLGRGLQPQHF; cdr3_nt: TGTGCCAGCAGCTTAGGCCGCGGTTTGCAGCCCCAGCATTTT; j_call: TRBJ1-5; clone_size: -; d_call: -; v_call: TRBV7-9
cdr3_aa: CSVARDRDEQYF; cdr3_nt: TGCAGCGTTGCAAGGGACAGGGATGAGCAGTACTTC; j_call: TRBJ2-7; clone_size: -; d_call: TRBD1; v_call: TRBV29-1
cdr3_aa: CASSPETKHPSGYTF; cdr3_nt: TGTGCCAGCAGCCCTGAAACGAAACACCCTAGTGGCTACACCTTC; j_call: TRBJ1-2; clone_size: -; d_call: -; v_call: TRBV7-2
cdr3_aa: CASSAVGSGPQHEQFF; cdr3_nt: TGTGCCAGCAGCGCTGTTGGTTCGGGACCCCAGCATGAGCAGTTCTTC; j_call: TRBJ2-1; clone_size: -; d_call: -; v_call: TRBV5-6
cdr3_aa: CASSPASTGGYGGYTF; cdr3_nt: TGCGCCAGCAGCCCCGCTTCGACAGGGGGCTACGGTGGCTACACCTTC; j_call: TRBJ1-2; clone_size: -; d_call: TRBD1; v_call: TRBV4-1
cdr3_aa: CASSQELAGNNEQFF; cdr3_nt: TGTGCCAGCAGCCAAGAACTAGCGGGAAACAATGAGCAGTTCTTC; j_call: TRBJ2-1; clone_size: -; d_call: TRBD2; v_call: TRBV3-1/TRBV3-2
cdr3_aa: CASSSGVATTDTQYF; cdr3_nt: TGTGCCAGCAGCTCCGGGGTGGCAACCACAGATACGCAGTATTTT; j_call: TRBJ2-3; clone_size: -; d_call: -; v_call: TRBV7-9
cdr3_aa: CASSPRGSPRETQYF; cdr3_nt: TGTGCCAGCAGCCCCCGTGGGTCGCCCAGGGAGACCCAGTACTTC; j_call: TRBJ2-5; clone_size: -; d_call: -; v_call: TRBV11-2
cdr3_aa: CASHRGLAETQYF; cdr3_nt: TGTGCCAGCCACAGGGGGCTCGCAGAGACCCAGTACTTC; j_call: TRBJ2-5; clone_size: -; d_call: TRBD1; v_call: TRBV2
cdr3_aa: CATTTRAGGPGETQYF; cdr3_nt: TGTGCCACCACTACCCGAGCGGGAGGGCCCGGGGAGACCCAGTACTTC; j_call: TRBJ2-5; clone_size: -; d_call: TRBD2; v_call: TRBV24-1
cdr3_aa: CASSQGDNTGPYNEQFF; cdr3_nt: TGCGCCAGCAGCCAAGGAGATAATACAGGGCCCTACAATGAGCAGTTCTTC; j_call: TRBJ2-1; clone_size: -; d_call: -; v_call: TRBV4-3
cdr3_aa: CASSLTGTPAFNEQFF; cdr3_nt: TGCGCCAGCAGCTTGACCGGGACGCCAGCCTTCAATGAGCAGTTCTTC; j_call: TRBJ2-1; clone_size: -; d_call: -; v_call: TRBV5-1
cdr3_aa: CASALGAGVSYEQYF; cdr3_nt: TGTGCCAGCGCCTTAGGGGCGGGGGTCTCCTACGAGCAGTACTTC; j_call: TRBJ2-7; clone_size: -; d_call: TRBD2; v_call: TRBV28
cdr3_aa: CAWSGAARETQYF; cdr3_nt: TGTGCCTGGAGTGGGGCCGCTCGGGAGACCCAGTACTTC; j_call: TRBJ2-5; clone_size: once; d_call: -; v_call: TRBV30
cdr3_aa: CATSDYGGLAGALDTQYF; cdr3_nt: TGTGCCACCAGTGATTATGGGGGACTAGCGGGAGCATTAGATACGCAGTATTTT; j_call: TRBJ2-3; clone_size: -; d_call: TRBD2; v_call: TRBV24-1
cdr3_aa: CASSIVGLAGDTQYF; cdr3_nt: TGTGCCAGTAGTATAGTTGGACTAGCGGGAGATACGCAGTATTTT; j_call: TRBJ2-3; clone_size: -; d_call: TRBD2; v_call: TRBV19
cdr3_aa: CASSERGGYEQYF; cdr3_nt: TGTGCCAGCAGTGAACGGGGGGGGTACGAGCAGTACTTC; j_call: TRBJ2-7; clone_size: -; d_call: TRBD2; v_call: TRBV25-1
cdr3_aa: CASSPVGMSNNQPQHF; cdr3_nt: TGTGCCAGCAGTCCCGTGGGAATGAGCAACAATCAGCCCCAGCATTTT; j_call: TRBJ1-5; clone_size: -; d_call: -; v_call: TRBV27
cdr3_aa: CASSWGQTQETQYF; cdr3_nt: TGTGCCAGCAGCTGGGGACAAACCCAAGAGACCCAGTACTTC; j_call: TRBJ2-5; clone_size: once; d_call: -; v_call: TRBV7-2
cdr3_aa: CASSPVAGEGINEQFF; cdr3_nt: TGTGCCAGCAGCCCCGTAGCGGGAGAGGGGATCAATGAGCAGTTCTTC; j_call: TRBJ2-1; clone_size: -; d_call: TRBD2; v_call: TRBV4-2
cdr3_aa: CASSPQEQGALDTQYF; cdr3_nt: TGTGCCAGCTCACCACAGGAACAGGGGGCTTTAGATACGCAGTATTTT; j_call: TRBJ2-3; clone_size: -; d_call: TRBD1; v_call: TRBV18
cdr3_aa: CAWSEQGYEQYF; cdr3_nt: TGTGCCTGGAGTGAACAGGGTTACGAGCAGTACTTC; j_call: TRBJ2-7; clone_size: once; d_call: -; v_call: TRBV30
cdr3_aa: CASSFRRPYEQYF; cdr3_nt: TGTGCCAGCAGTTTCCGTCGGCCCTACGAGCAGTACTTC; j_call: TRBJ2-7; clone_size: once; d_call: -; v_call: TRBV12-3/TRBV12-4
cdr3_aa: CATSRAPGSSYEQYF; cdr3_nt: TGTGCCACCAGCAGAGCTCCCGGGAGCTCCTACGAGCAGTACTTC; j_call: TRBJ2-7; clone_size: -; d_call: -; v_call: TRBV15
cdr3_aa: CASSQDITEAFF; cdr3_nt: TGTGCCAGCAGTCAGGACATCACTGAAGCTTTCTTT; j_call: TRBJ1-1; clone_size: -; d_call: -; v_call: TRBV6-5
cdr3_aa: CASSLTRNTEAFF; cdr3_nt: TGTGCCAGCAGCTTAACCCGAAACACTGAAGCTTTCTTT; j_call: TRBJ1-1; clone_size: -; d_call: -; v_call: TRBV5-4
cdr3_aa: CASSVEAASYNEQFF; cdr3_nt: TGTGCCAGCAGCGTAGAAGCGGCGTCATACAATGAGCAGTTCTTC; j_call: TRBJ2-1; clone_size: -; d_call: -; v_call: TRBV9